Presented here are 20 T cell receptor beta chains from one specimen sequenced in a study of spatial heterogeneity in lung cancer. A single record per CDR3 protein comes from TCRdb applying MiXCR to the 5' RACE reads. The table lists 9,500 to 11,000 distinct CDR3 sequences, 4% to 6.5% of them singletons. Regarding time point: sample taken at primary tumor resection. Study conclusions and caveats: The study found that expanded intratumoral alpha and beta TCR counts tracked tumor mutation counts.

No antigen is known for these receptors. This sample comprised lung tumor tissue, obtained at surgery. These receptors were taken from a male donor with early-stage non-small cell lung cancer.

This clonotype was picked up many times. This beta chain is an off-target read within a library intended for alpha chains, so its frequency means little. This chain links TRBV6-5 with TRBJ1-4; TRBD1 might be the D (5 bases). From germline, CDR1 is MNHEY and CDR2 SVGAGI. The CDR3 has 14 amino acids. The V gene lost 6 bases and the J gene lost 7 bases, with 15 bases spanning the gap. In DNA, the CDR3 is TGTGCCAGCAGCCTGCAAGGGACGGGTGAAAAACTGTTTTTT. Its protein product is CASSLQGTGEKLFF.

There are many counts of this clonotype. Because the library targeted alpha chains, this beta chain is an off-target read whose size means little. The chain employs TRBV5-1 and TRBJ1-4, with TRBD1 as a possible D gene (6 bases). CDR1 SGHRS and CDR2 YFSETQ come from the germline V gene. This CDR3 contains 15 residues. Trimming left V 3 bases short and J 5 bases short, with 14 bases between. The chain's CDR3 is CASSSSGASNEKLFF. The DNA of the CDR3 is TGCGCCAGCAGCTCCTCAGGGGCGTCCAATGAAAAACTGTTTTTT. The full variable domain, with the rest looked up from reference TRBV5-1 and TRBJ1-4, is KAGVTQTPRYLIKTRGQQVTLSCSPISGHRSVSWYQQTPGQGLQFLFEYFSETQRNKGNFPGRFSGRQFSNSRSEMNVSTLELGDSALYLCASSSSGASNEKLFFGSGTQLSVL.

A note on this clonotype: This beta chain is a stray read from a library made for alpha chains; its abundance is not meaningful. J is TRBJ2-3 and V is TRBV6-6; no firm D call. The V gene's germline CDR1 is MNHNY and CDR2 SVGAGI (reference sequence). V lost 2 bases to trimming and J lost 0 bases, with 6 bases between them. The CDR3 has 14 residues. The CDR3 sequence is CASSYPTSTDTQYF. DNA of the CDR3: TGTGCCAGCAGTTACCCGACTAGCACAGATACGCAGTATTTT.

This clonotype was seen at least ten times. Because this beta chain is a stray read in a library intended to capture alpha chains, its abundance should not be given much weight. CDR3 DNA sequence: TGCAGTGCTAGAGCTATCCTGGGACTAGCGGGTGAGCAGTACTTC. Encoded protein: CSARAILGLAGEQYF. The J gene is TRBJ2-7, the V gene TRBV20-1, with 12 bases matching TRBD2. The CDR3 length is 15 residues. Germline CDR1 reads DFQATT; CDR2 reads SNEGSKA (reference sequence). V shed 1 base and J 7 bases; nucleotides not matched to a gene: 8.

This clonotype has a count of ten or more. As an off-target read in a library built for alpha chains, this beta chain has a frequency of little significance. V usage is TRBV5-6 and J usage is TRBJ2-5; 7 nucleotides line up with TRBD1. This CDR3 has 15 amino acids. Germline V gene data show CDR1 as SGHDT and CDR2 as YYEEEE. V trimming: 4 bases; J trimming: 1 base; junction bases outside the gene matches: 7. The CDR3 nucleotides read TGTGCCAGCAGCCCTGGGACAGAGTTCCAAGAGACCCAGTACTTC. The encoded protein is CASSPGTEFQETQYF.

This clonotype occurred many times. As an off-target read in a library built for alpha chains, this beta chain has a frequency of little significance. The chain recombines TRBV20-1 with TRBJ1-2; 9 nucleotides align to TRBD1. Germline-derived CDR1 and CDR2 are DFQATT and SNEGSKA (reference sequence). This CDR3 has 13 residues. Trimming removed 5 bases from V and 7 bases from J; junction bases left unmatched: 8. The CDR3 nucleotides read TGCAGTGCTTATGGACAGGGGTTGCGTGGCTACACCTTC. It translates to CSAYGQGLRGYTF.

By its share, this clonotype is medium-sized. This beta chain came through as a stray read in a library set up for alpha chains, and its size says little. The V and J genes are TRBV6-4 and TRBJ2-3; 10 bases agree with TRBD2. V lost 0 bases to trimming and J lost 2 bases; unmatched junction nucleotides: 2. CDR1 and CDR2 from the germline V gene are MRHNA and SNTAGT. This CDR3 has 16 residues. This CDR3 reads CASSDSSGGATDTQYF. The CDR3 coding sequence is TGTGCCAGCAGTGACTCGAGCGGGGGGGCCACAGATACGCAGTATTTT.

This clonotype was recorded at least ten times. This beta chain is off target for a library built for alpha chains, so its abundance means little. This chain connects TRBV18 to TRBJ2-5; a weak D match, TRBD1 (7 bases). The CDR3 runs 15 residues. V lost 4 bases and J 0 bases, leaving 12 bases between the germline ends. The germline gives CDR1 KGHSH, CDR2 LQKENI. In DNA, the CDR3 is TGTGCCAGCTCACGGCGGGACAGCGACCAAGAGACCCAGTACTTC. Translation: CASSRRDSDQETQYF.

This clonotype was recorded at least ten times. The size of this beta chain means little, since it is a stray read in a library made for alpha chains. The chain couples TRBV9 to TRBJ2-7; D ambiguous. Trimming pared 4 bases from V and 3 bases from J, leaving 14 bases between. This CDR3 region has 14 residues. CDR1 is SGDLS, CDR2 YYNGEE, per germline. CDR3 protein: CASSPMGHRYEQYF. CDR3 DNA sequence: TGTGCCAGCAGCCCTATGGGCCATCGCTACGAGCAGTACTTC.

This clonotype has ten or more counts. This beta chain turned up in a library designed for alpha chains; as an off-target read, its abundance says little. The chain couples TRBV29-1 to TRBJ2-7; the match to TRBD2 covers 11 bases. CDR3 length: 14 residues. The germline V gene encodes CDR1 SQVTM and CDR2 ANQGSEA. The trim removed 4 bases at V and 4 bases at J, leaving 6 bases unmatched. The DNA for the CDR3 is TGCAGCGTTGCTTCTAGCGGGAGGTCGTACGAGCAGTACTTC. It encodes CSVASSGRSYEQYF.

There are many counts of this clonotype. This beta chain is a stray sequence in a library constructed for alpha chains; its clone size is not meaningful. The genes are TRBV20-1 and TRBJ2-1, with D possibly TRBD2 on 6 matching bases. With 6 bases removed from V and 4 bases from J, the gap between germline ends came to 13 bases. This CDR3 is 13 amino acids long. Germline loops: CDR1 DFQATT, CDR2 SNEGSKA (reference sequence). The CDR3 loop is CSAKIGTYNEQFF. The CDR3 DNA reads as TGCAGTGCCAAAATAGGGACTTACAATGAGCAGTTCTTC.

This clonotype was seen a few times. This beta chain turned up in a library designed for alpha chains; as an off-target read, its abundance says little. V gene TRBV29-1 combines with J gene TRBJ2-1; either TRBD1 or TRBD2 may fit D (5 bases each). This CDR3 region has 14 residues. With 4 bases removed from V and 7 bases from J, the gap between germline ends came to 17 bases. Germline CDR1 is SQVTM and CDR2 is ANQGSEA. The CDR3 is CSVARDPRWNEQFF. DNA of the CDR3: TGCAGCGTTGCCCGGGACCCTCGTTGGAATGAGCAGTTCTTC.

This clonotype occurred a few times. The library was designed around alpha chains, so this beta chain is a stray read whose abundance carries little weight. The chain combines TRBV4-3 with TRBJ1-1; D gene uncertain. Trimming pared 2 bases from V and 3 bases from J, leaving 13 bases between. This CDR3 contains 15 residues. The germline V gene has CDR1 LGHNA and CDR2 YSLEER. The CDR3 DNA reads TGCGCCAGCAGCCAAAGTCCGAACCGGGACACTGAAGCTTTCTTT. Translation gives CASSQSPNRDTEAFF.

This clonotype came up many times. As an off-target read in a library built for alpha chains, this beta chain has a frequency of little significance. This chain links TRBV4-1 with TRBJ2-1; 7 bases line up with TRBD1. The V gene end was trimmed by 2 bases and the J gene end by 3 bases; junction bases not matched to a gene: 4. Germline V gene sequence: CDR1 MGHRA, CDR2 YSYEKL. The CDR3 length is 15 residues. CDR3: CASSQNRDSYNEQFF. The CDR3 region has the DNA TGCGCCAGCAGCCAAAACCGGGACAGCTACAATGAGCAGTTCTTC.

By share of the sample, this clonotype is medium-sized. This beta chain represents an off-target read in a library built for alpha chains; its size is of limited meaning. The V and J genes are TRBV29-1 and TRBJ2-1; D not certain. The CDR3 is made up of 11 amino acids. V shed 2 bases and J shed 4 bases, with 3 bases lying between them. Looked up from germline, CDR1 is SQVTM and CDR2 is ANQGSEA. The CDR3 DNA is TGCAGCGTTGAATTGTACAATGAGCAGTTCTTC. Translation: CSVELYNEQFF.

Within the sample, this clonotype is medium-sized (0.01 to 0.1%). This beta chain is a stray read from a library made for alpha chains; its abundance is not meaningful. The V and J genes are TRBV27 and TRBJ1-5; D ambiguous. Germline values: CDR1 MNHEY, CDR2 SMNVEV (reference sequence). The CDR3 contains 13 residues. The germline V and J ends were trimmed by 3 bases and 4 bases, with 7 bases remaining between them. In DNA, the CDR3 is TGTGCCAGCAGTTTTGAGAGGAATCAGCCCCAGCATTTT. Its translation: CASSFERNQPQHF.

This clonotype has ten or more counts. This beta chain is an off-target read within a library intended for alpha chains, so its frequency means little. The gene calls are TRBV6-2 or TRBV6-3 and TRBJ1-6; unclear D gene. The CDR3 is 16 amino acids. Trimming took 2 bases from V and 7 from J, leaving 15 bases between them. Germline lookup yields CDR1 MNHEY and CDR2 SVGEGT. CDR3 nucleotides: TGTGCCAGCAGTTACGTTGGAGGGTCTCCAAATTCACCCCTCCACTTT. Residues: CASSYVGGSPNSPLHF.

Many counts were recorded for this clonotype. This beta chain came through as a stray read in a library set up for alpha chains, and its size says little. This chain links TRBV6-6 with TRBJ1-1; D is perhaps TRBD1 (6 bases). This CDR3 is 13 amino acids long. V was pared by 2 bases and J by 6 bases, with 10 bases between. Germline assignment: CDR1 MNHNY and CDR2 SVGAGI (reference sequence). The CDR3 is CASSYDRWAEAFF. CDR3 bases: TGTGCCAGCAGTTACGACAGGTGGGCTGAAGCTTTCTTT.

This clonotype was seen many times. A library prepared for alpha chains yielded this beta chain as an off-target read; its size is of little meaning. Here the CDR3 reads CASSLGVAGELFF. The CDR3 DNA reads as TGTGCCAGCAGCTTGGGAGTAGCCGGGGAGCTGTTTTTT. The chain couples TRBV5-4 to TRBJ2-2; D call uncertain. The CDR3 is 13 amino acids. V gave up 0 bases and J gave up 6 bases, with 6 bases separating them. Germline V gives CDR1 SGHNT, CDR2 YYREEE (reference sequence).

For this clonotype: The size of this beta chain means little, since it is a stray read in a library made for alpha chains. V usage is TRBV18 and J usage is TRBJ2-5; D is uncertain. The CDR3 is 14 residues long. CDR1 KGHSH and CDR2 LQKENI come from the germline V gene. V was trimmed by 0 bases and J by 1 base, leaving 6 bases between them. The CDR3 here is CASSPPESQETQYF. Written as DNA, the CDR3 is TGTGCCAGCTCACCACCGGAAAGCCAAGAGACCCAGTACTTC.